These 18 T cell receptor beta chains originate from one sample sequenced in a study of blood T cell repertoires in COVID-19. Profiled with immunoSEQ multiplex PCR; TCRdb holds only in-frame clones, not every one. This table has under 450,000 clones, roughly 80% appearing once. Sequencing was performed on peripheral blood. Receptor source: a human donor with acute or convalescent COVID-19. The donor label of this sample is uncertain.

The CDR3 here is CASRTSGTGTPTTQFF. In nucleotides, the CDR3 is TGTGCCAGCAGGACCTCCGGGACAGGGACACCGACCACCCAGTTCTTC. V and J are TRBV27 and TRBJ2-1; 9 bases map to TRBD1. This CDR3 is built from 16 residues. Germline V gene lookup returns CDR1 MNHEY and CDR2 SMNVEV (reference sequence). J was trimmed by 13 bases and V by 6 bases; bases with no gene match: 19.

The chain has TRBV28 and TRBJ2-1, with 9 bases matching TRBD2. The CDR3 runs 16 residues. After removal of 4 bases from V and 3 bases from J, the junction contained 7 bases not matched to a gene. The germline V gene encodes CDR1 MDHEN and CDR2 SYDVKM. Here the CDR3 DNA reads TGTGCCAGCAGTTCCCCGCTAGCGGGGAGCTACAATGAGCAGTTCTTC. Protein product: CASSSPLAGSYNEQFF.

CDR3 nucleotide sequence: TGCAGTGCTAGTTACCGACAGGGGGCGGGCTACACCTTC. The encoded protein is CSASYRQGAGYTF. The gene calls are TRBV20-1 and TRBJ1-2; 10 positions agree with TRBD1. Per germline, CDR1 DFQATT and CDR2 SNEGSKA (reference sequence). Trimming removed 3 bases from V and 8 bases from J; junction bases left unmatched: 6. This CDR3 is 13 amino acids long.

The V and J genes are TRBV6-5 and TRBJ2-7; 9 nucleotides line up with TRBD1. Germline CDR1 is MNHEY and CDR2 is SVGAGI. The ends lost 7 bases at V and 0 bases at J; junction bases unmatched: 4. The length of the CDR3 is 14 residues. CDR3 region: CASKDRGVSYEQYF. Here the CDR3 DNA reads TGTGCCAGCAAAGACAGGGGGGTCTCCTACGAGCAGTACTTC.

The rearrangement links TRBV2 to TRBJ2-2; TRBD2 might be the D (7 bases). V dropped 2 bases and J dropped 8 bases, with 15 bases sitting between them. Germline V lookup: CDR1 SNHLY, CDR2 FYNNEI. The CDR3 is made up of 15 amino acids. CDR3: CASSEIQGGGGELFF. CDR3 coding DNA: TGTGCCAGCAGTGAAATACAGGGAGGGGGTGGGGAGCTGTTTTTT.

The gene calls are TRBV18 and TRBJ2-1, with 12 nucleotides matching TRBD1. The CDR3 length is 15 residues. J was trimmed by 8 bases and V by 8 bases; bases with no gene match: 10. The germline V gene has CDR1 KGHSH and CDR2 LQKENI. The DNA for the CDR3 is TGTGCCAGCCGCAAACCGGGACAGGGGGCAGATGAGCAGTTCTTC. It specifies CASRKPGQGADEQFF.

This clone was found a few times. The chain combines TRBV19 with TRBJ2-1; 8 bases map to TRBD2. The CDR3 is 15 amino acids. CDR1 and CDR2 (germline): LNHDA, SQIVND (reference sequence). V gave up 3 bases and J gave up 5 bases; unmatched junction bases: 6. The CDR3 spells CASSMQAGANNEQFF. CDR3 nucleotide sequence: TGTGCCAGTAGTATGCAAGCGGGAGCGAACAATGAGCAGTTCTTC.

The chain couples TRBV7-9 to TRBJ2-5; TRBD1 might be the D (5 bases). V shed 2 bases and J shed 5 bases, with 9 bases lying between them. Germline V gene data show CDR1 as SEHNR and CDR2 as FQNEAQ (reference sequence). The length of the CDR3 is 13 residues. The CDR3 DNA follows: TGTGCCAGCAGCTTATCCGCAGGGGAGACCCAGTACTTC. Translating it yields CASSLSAGETQYF.

This clone has a count of ten or more. The chain couples TRBV5-1 to TRBJ2-2; unclear D gene. V lost 0 bases, J lost 0 bases, and 12 bases lay in between. The length of the CDR3 is 17 residues. CDR1 is SGHRS and CDR2 is YFSETQ in the germline V gene. The CDR3 DNA follows: TGCGCCAGCAGCTTGGCCGCGGATTCCGCGAACACCGGGGAGCTGTTTTTT. Amino acids: CASSLAADSANTGELFF.

The V and J genes are TRBV5-1 and TRBJ2-2; a possible D gene is TRBD1 (5 bases). CDR1 and CDR2 from the germline V gene are SGHRS and YFSETQ. The CDR3 extends over 17 amino acids. V dropped 4 bases and J dropped 0 bases, with 16 bases sitting between them. The CDR3 loop reads CASSRGDSASNTGELFF. The DNA for the CDR3 is TGCGCCAGCAGCCGCGGTGACAGCGCGTCGAACACCGGGGAGCTGTTTTTT.

V usage is TRBV28 and J usage is TRBJ2-4, with a possible D match to TRBD2 (6 bases). There are 17 residues in the CDR3. Germline assignment: CDR1 MDHEN and CDR2 SYDVKM. Deletions cut 2 bases from V and 0 bases from J, with 14 bases between. In DNA, the CDR3 is TGTGCCAGCAGTTTAGTGGGCAGGAGGGGAGCCAAAAACATTCAGTACTTC. Protein sequence: CASSLVGRRGAKNIQYF.

This clone was observed many times. The rearrangement joins TRBV5-4 to TRBJ2-2; D perhaps matches TRBD2 (6 bases). Deletions cut 5 bases from V and 1 base from J, with 9 bases between. Looked up from germline, CDR1 is SGHNT and CDR2 is YYREEE (reference sequence). CDR3 size: 14 residues. The CDR3 nucleotides are TGTGCCAGCAGGTACGGGGGGAACACCGGGGAGCTGTTTTTT. Translated, it gives CASRYGGNTGELFF.

This clone was recorded a few times. The chain has TRBV11-2 and TRBJ1-2, with D maybe TRBD1 (5 bases). This CDR3 is 19 amino acids long. Trimming removed 3 bases at V and 5 bases at J, with 28 bases between. Per the germline V gene, CDR1 is SGHAT and CDR2 is FQNNGV. The CDR3 loop is CASSFGPTASGREPYGYTF. The CDR3 DNA reads as TGTGCCAGCAGCTTCGGGCCCACCGCCTCAGGGCGGGAGCCTTATGGCTACACCTTC.

J is TRBJ1-2 and V is TRBV20-1, with 10 bases aligning to TRBD1. Trimming at V came to 6 bases and at J to 5 bases, leaving 12 bases not matched to a gene. There are 15 residues in the CDR3. Germline CDR1 DFQATT, CDR2 SNEGSKA (reference sequence). Here the CDR3 DNA reads TGCAGTGCAAGTGGGGGACAGGGGAAACCTTATGGCTACACCTTC. Protein product: CSASGGQGKPYGYTF.

This clone was recorded many times. The chain is built from TRBV19 and TRBJ1-2; 7 nucleotides agree with TRBD1. The CDR3 spans 16 residues. With V trimmed by 4 bases and J by 4 bases, 12 bases remained unmatched. The germline gives CDR1 LNHDA, CDR2 SQIVND (reference sequence). CDR3 protein: CASSRGDQEGAYGYTF. The CDR3 coding sequence is TGTGCCAGTAGTAGAGGGGACCAGGAGGGGGCCTATGGCTACACCTTC.

The gene calls are TRBV18 and TRBJ2-7; maybe TRBD2 (6 bases). The germline CDR1 and CDR2 sequences are KGHSH and LQKENI. V lost 1 base to trimming and J lost 0 bases, with 7 bases between them. CDR3 size: 14 residues. The CDR3 sequence is CASSPRRDSYEQYF. The CDR3 bases are TGTGCCAGCTCACCACGGAGGGACTCCTACGAGCAGTACTTC. The full variable domain, in which reference TRBV18 and TRBJ2-7 provide the parts outside the CDR3, is NAGVMQNPRHLVRRRGQEARLRCSPMKGHSHVYWYRQLPEEGLKFMVYLQKENIIDESGMPKERFSAEFPKEGPSILRIQQVVRGDSAAYFCASSPRRDSYEQYFGPGTRLTVT.

The table lists this clone with a few counts. The chain combines TRBV21-1 with TRBJ2-2; the table's D call TRBD1 went unverified against the DNA. TRBV21-1 is reported as a pseudogene. The CDR3 has 17 residues. The CDR3 DNA reads as TGTGCCAGCAGCAGGACAGGTCGCAGGGAATATACCGGGGAGCTGTTTTTT. This gives the protein CASSRTGRREYTGELFF.

J is TRBJ2-1 and V is TRBV7-2, with a possible D match to TRBD2 (6 bases). CDR3 length: 15 residues. V was shortened by 3 bases and J by 6 bases, with 15 bases between the two germline ends. The germline V gene encodes CDR1 SGHTA and CDR2 FQGNSA. The CDR3 DNA reads TGTGCCAGCAGCTTCCAACAAGCGCGGGGCAATGAGCAGTTCTTC. Translation gives CASSFQQARGNEQFF.